These T cell receptor beta chains were read from a single sample in a study of blood T cells in healthy people across ages. In TCRdb, the 5' RACE reads were re-called with MiXCR into one record per CDR3 protein. The data contain under 950,000 distinct CDR3 sequences, 20% to 25% of them singletons. The specimen was blood. Every receptor here comes from a man aged 70 or older in good health. CDR3s leave out the opening cysteine and the closing phenylalanine or tryptophan. Each record gives: CDR3 length, V gene, J gene, clone size, CDR3 protein. Size values are once, few and many counts, or a class for expanded clones, and some rows have none.

CDR3 length: 15
V gene: TRBV7-2
J gene: TRBJ2-3
clone size: -
CDR3 protein: ASRLSGGVSRGDTQY

CDR3 length: 13
V gene: TRBV10-3
J gene: TRBJ2-1
clone size: once
CDR3 protein: AISELGQGAGEQF

CDR3 length: 12
V gene: TRBV12-3/TRBV12-4
J gene: TRBJ2-2
clone size: few
CDR3 protein: ASSGRLDTGELF

CDR3 length: 12
V gene: TRBV5-1
J gene: TRBJ2-5
clone size: few
CDR3 protein: ASSFLRNQETQY

CDR3 length: 12
V gene: TRBV2
J gene: TRBJ1-2
clone size: few
CDR3 protein: ASRQTGVNYGYT

CDR3 length: 12
V gene: TRBV15
J gene: TRBJ1-2
clone size: -
CDR3 protein: ATSNRGLNCGYT

CDR3 length: 18
V gene: TRBV24-1
J gene: -
clone size: -
CDR3 protein: ATSDPETGVAGGLHNEQF

CDR3 length: 13
V gene: TRBV7-9
J gene: TRBJ1-6
clone size: few
CDR3 protein: ASSLEPGSGSPLH

CDR3 length: 14
V gene: TRBV7-9
J gene: TRBJ2-1
clone size: many
CDR3 protein: ASSLRREGPYNEQF

CDR3 length: 13
V gene: TRBV10-2
J gene: TRBJ2-3
clone size: -
CDR3 protein: ASTPGRGGADTQY

CDR3 length: 11
V gene: TRBV2
J gene: TRBJ1-2
clone size: few
CDR3 protein: ASSSGGPGGYT

CDR3 length: 13
V gene: TRBV6-5
J gene: TRBJ1-6
clone size: -
CDR3 protein: ASSYSTGDNSPLH

CDR3 length: 14
V gene: TRBV24-1
J gene: TRBJ2-7
clone size: few
CDR3 protein: ATSDLRVAGAYEQY

CDR3 length: 14
V gene: TRBV20-1
J gene: TRBJ2-3
clone size: -
CDR3 protein: SALGLAGEPTDTQY

CDR3 length: 15
V gene: TRBV12-3/TRBV12-4
J gene: TRBJ1-2
clone size: -
CDR3 protein: ASRKGTGDASNYGYT

CDR3 length: 11
V gene: TRBV12-3/TRBV12-4
J gene: TRBJ1-1
clone size: few
CDR3 protein: ASRLTGSHGAF

CDR3 length: 10
V gene: TRBV7-2
J gene: TRBJ1-1
clone size: -
CDR3 protein: ASRYTSAEAF

CDR3 length: 12
V gene: TRBV6-2/TRBV6-3
J gene: TRBJ2-3
clone size: -
CDR3 protein: ASSYSGRQDTQY

CDR3 length: 13
V gene: TRBV7-9
J gene: -
clone size: many
CDR3 protein: ASSLARAGEYEQY

CDR3 length: 11
V gene: TRBV19
J gene: TRBJ2-5
clone size: -
CDR3 protein: ASSIQNTETQY

CDR3 length: 11
V gene: TRBV12-3/TRBV12-4
J gene: -
clone size: -
CDR3 protein: ASSRARGDEQF

CDR3 length: 13
V gene: TRBV5-1
J gene: TRBJ2-2
clone size: -
CDR3 protein: ASSLAGDNTGELF

CDR3 length: 14
V gene: TRBV20-1
J gene: TRBJ2-7
clone size: -
CDR3 protein: SARDPWGVRSYEQY

CDR3 length: 11
V gene: TRBV2
J gene: TRBJ2-5
clone size: few
CDR3 protein: ASSVVNQETQY

CDR3 length: 13
V gene: TRBV27
J gene: TRBJ2-4
clone size: few
CDR3 protein: ASSSLGQGANIQY

CDR3 length: 13
V gene: TRBV6-2/TRBV6-3
J gene: TRBJ2-3
clone size: -
CDR3 protein: ASAQVVNLRDTQY